The entry below gives a single TCR beta chain sequence along with its context. These data belong to a study of blood T cell repertoires in COVID-19. Method: immunoSEQ multiplex PCR; TCRdb's copy keeps in-frame clones and lacks some. This table holds under 110,000 clones, roughly 80% found once. Trimming left V 2 bases short and J 6 bases short, with 11 bases between. The CDR3 consists of 14 residues. Germline V lookup: CDR1 ENHRY, CDR2 SYGVKD. The source material was peripheral blood. This TCR came from a woman aged 55-69 years with acute or convalescent COVID-19. V and J are TRBV10-3 and TRBJ2-1; weak D call: TRBD2 (5 bases). CDR3 in DNA: TGTGCCATCAGTGAGCGCGGGCAGATCAATGAGCAGTTCTTC. Protein sequence: CAISERGQINEQFF.